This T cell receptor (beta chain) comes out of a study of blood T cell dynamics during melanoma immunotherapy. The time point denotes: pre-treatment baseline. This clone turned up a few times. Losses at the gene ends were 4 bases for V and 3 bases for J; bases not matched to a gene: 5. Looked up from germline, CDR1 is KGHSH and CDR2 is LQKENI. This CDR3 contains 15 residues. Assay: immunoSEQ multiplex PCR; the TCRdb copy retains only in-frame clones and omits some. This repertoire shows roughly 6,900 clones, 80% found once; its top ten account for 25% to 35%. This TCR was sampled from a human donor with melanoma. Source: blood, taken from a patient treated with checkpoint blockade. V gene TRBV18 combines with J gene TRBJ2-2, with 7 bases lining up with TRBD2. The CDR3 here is CASSRTGGDTGELFF. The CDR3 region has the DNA TGTGCCAGCTCACGAACTGGGGGGGACACCGGGGAGCTGTTTTTT.